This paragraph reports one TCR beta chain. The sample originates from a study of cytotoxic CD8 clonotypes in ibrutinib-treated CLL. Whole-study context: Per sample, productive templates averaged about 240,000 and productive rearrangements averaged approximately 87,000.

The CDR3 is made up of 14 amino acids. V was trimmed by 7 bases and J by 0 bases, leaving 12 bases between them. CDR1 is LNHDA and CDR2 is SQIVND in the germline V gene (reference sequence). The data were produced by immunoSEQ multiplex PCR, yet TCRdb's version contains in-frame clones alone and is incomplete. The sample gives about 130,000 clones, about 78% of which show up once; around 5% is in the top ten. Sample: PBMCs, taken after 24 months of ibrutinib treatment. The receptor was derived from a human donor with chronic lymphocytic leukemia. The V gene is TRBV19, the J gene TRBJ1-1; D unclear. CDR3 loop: CASTPGQMNTEAFF. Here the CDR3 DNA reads TGTGCCAGTACCCCCGGGCAGATGAACACTGAAGCTTTCTTT.